This T cell receptor beta chain was identified in a study of blood T cell repertoires in COVID-19. Study information: The United States, Italy and Spain supplied acute and convalescent COVID-19 samples. T cells, B-cell-depleted T cells, or PBMCs provided the cDNA or gDNA that served as material.

Enrolment of Seattle patients took place during active infection, and they were followed longitudinally. Authors' processing steps: Cell counts per sample came from amplifying reference gene primers. Sequencing was performed with immunoSEQ multiplex PCR; in TCRdb, only in-frame clones are kept and a portion is missing. V and J calls and clone size are given by that table; D and trimming were obtained from the DNA. In the table there are around 400,000 clones, about 87% of which are singletons. Germline CDR1 is SNHLY and CDR2 is FYNNEI. This CDR3 contains 11 residues. The V end was cut by 8 bases, the J end by 3 bases, with 8 bases between.

The material sequenced was peripheral blood. The receptor's source is a woman in her sixties or seventies with COVID-19, enrolled during active disease. The rearrangement uses TRBV2 and TRBJ2-7; D is possibly TRBD1 (5 bases). CDR3 nucleotide sequence: TGTGCCAGCGACAGCTTCTACGAGCAGTACTTC. Amino acids: CASDSFYEQYF.